These 10 T cell receptor beta chains were sequenced from one sample in a study of T cells expressing NK-cell markers. After re-calling the 5' RACE reads, TCRdb lists one entry per CDR3 protein, DNA absent. The sample includes 550,000 to 600,000 distinct CDR3 sequences. The specimen sequenced was blood T cells: a sorted CD56 or NKG2C T cell subset, CD4+ or CD8+ T cells, or bulk PBMC T cells (not recorded which). These TCRs come from a man aged 18 to 29 in good health.

V and J are TRBV13 and TRBJ2-2; the TRBD2 assignment by TCRdb is unverifiable without DNA. Germline V gene data show CDR1 as PRHDT and CDR2 as FYEKMQ (reference sequence). The CDR3 covers 16 residues. CDR3 in amino acids: CASSQLSGRDTGELFF.

The chain recombines TRBV5-5 with TRBJ2-3. The germline V gene encodes CDR1 SGHKS and CDR2 YYEKEE (reference sequence). The CDR3 has 14 amino acids. CDR3 protein: CASSLKAVADTQYF.

V usage is TRBV25-1 and J usage is TRBJ2-5; there is no DNA to check the TCRdb D call of TRBD1. This CDR3 spans 13 amino acids. Germline CDR1 and CDR2: MGHDK and SYGVNS. CDR3 in amino acids: CASMSTPGQTQYF.

The V call is TRBV7-8, the J call TRBJ2-1; TCRdb names TRBD1, which stays unverified in the absence of DNA. CDR3 length: 14 amino acids. CDR1 is SGHVS, CDR2 FQNEAQ, per germline. The CDR3 sequence is CASTPEGTDNEQFF.

This CDR3 is CASRGGVFTGELFF. V and J are TRBV2 and TRBJ2-2. CDR1 and CDR2 (germline): SNHLY, FYNNEI. This CDR3 comprises 14 residues.

V and J are TRBV5-1 and TRBJ1-2; TCRdb selects TRBD1, and the lack of DNA leaves this call unchecked. Germline CDR1 and CDR2: SGHRS and YFSETQ. The CDR3 is 20 residues long. This CDR3 is CASSQEGRDRDSPGNYGYTF.

The J gene is TRBJ1-4, the V gene TRBV27; TCRdb reports TRBD1, a call that lacks DNA to check it against. The CDR3 is made up of 17 amino acids. Germline loops: CDR1 MNHEY, CDR2 SMNVEV (reference sequence). The CDR3 loop reads CASSWGRQGATNEKLFF.

J is TRBJ2-1 and V is TRBV7-8; the D call from TCRdb, TRBD2, cannot be confirmed without DNA. The CDR3 totals 17 residues. Germline assignment: CDR1 SGHVS and CDR2 FQNEAQ. CDR3 sequence: CASSLDRAGGNSNEQFF.

This chain joins TRBV11-1 and TRBJ2-2. Germline V gene sequence: CDR1 SGHAT, CDR2 FQDESV (reference sequence). CDR3 size: 14 residues. CDR3 protein: CASSFSWATGELFF.

This chain links TRBV19 with TRBJ2-1. The CDR3 spans 12 residues. The germline gives CDR1 LNHDA, CDR2 SQIVND (reference sequence). The CDR3 loop is CASSILRSEQFF.